These T cell receptor beta chains were read from a single sample in a study of early stage breast cancer tumors. Libraries were prepared by immunoSEQ multiplex PCR; TCRdb keeps only in-frame clonotypes and omits some of them. The profile shows approximately 20,000 clones, approximately 80% of them singletons. Sequenced input: blood. The receptors originated from a person aged 55 to 75 with breast cancer. The CDR3 runs from the conserved cysteine through the conserved F or W. D genes are given only for firm matches. Some rows mark clone size as missing; the rest say once, few, many or name a class of expanded clone.

J	D	size	V	DNA	CDR3
TRBJ2-3	-	-	TRBV18	TGTGCCAGCTCACTTCAGGGTCCTGGGGCAGATACGCAGTATTTT	CASSLQGPGADTQYF
TRBJ1-2	-	few	TRBV19	TGTGCCAGTATCGGGTCGGCGTTCGGCTACACCTTC	CASIGSAFGYTF
TRBJ1-1	-	-	TRBV29-1	TGCAGCGTTGAGGGACACGCGAACACTGAAGCTTTCTTT	CSVEGHANTEAFF
TRBJ2-5	-	-	TRBV21-1	TGTGCCAGCAGCAAACCTACCTTTCAGTACTTC	CASSKPTFQYF
TRBJ2-5	-	-	TRBV6-5	TGTGCCAGCAGTACCGTGACCCCCCAAGAGACCCAGTACTTC	CASSTVTPQETQYF
TRBJ2-2	-	-	TRBV7-3	TGTGCCAGTAGGCCCGCCGCCGGGGAGCTGTTTTTT	CASRPAAGELFF
TRBJ1-3	TRBD1	-	TRBV6-1	TGTGCCAGCAGTGAACAAGGGACAGGGCTAAGGAACACCATATATTTT	CASSEQGTGLRNTIYF
TRBJ2-5	TRBD2	-	TRBV30	TGTGCCTGGAGTGCGGGCGGGGGATTTTTAGTGGGAGAGACCCAGTACTTC	CAWSAGGGFLVGETQYF
TRBJ2-2	-	-	TRBV9	TGTGCCAGCAGCGTCTGGCAGTCGAACACCGGGGAGCTGTTTTTT	CASSVWQSNTGELFF
TRBJ2-7	TRBD1	-	TRBV4-2	TGTGCCAGCAGCCAAGAGACAGGGAATTTTTACGAGCAGTACTTC	CASSQETGNFYEQYF
TRBJ2-7	TRBD2	-	TRBV27	TGTGCCAGCAGTGCGACCCGACTAGCGGGACTCTCCTACGAGCAGTACTTC	CASSATRLAGLSYEQYF
TRBJ2-7	-	-	TRBV6-1	TGTGCCAGCACCGGGGGCCCAGGCGAGCAGTACTTC	CASTGGPGEQYF
TRBJ2-1	TRBD2	-	TRBV5-4	TGTGCCAGCAGCGGTCTTAGCGGGGGGGCTGGCTTCTACAATGAGCAGTTCTTC	CASSGLSGGAGFYNEQFF
TRBJ1-2	TRBD1	-	TRBV19	TGTGCCACAACCCGGCGGGGACAGGGTATATATGGCTACACCTTC	CATTRRGQGIYGYTF
TRBJ2-3	-	-	TRBV9	TGTGCCAGCAGCGCGGGTTCCACAGATACGCAGTATTTT	CASSAGSTDTQYF
TRBJ2-1	-	-	TRBV9	TGTGCCAGCAGCGTAAACGCACCCTTCGATGAGCAGTTCTTC	CASSVNAPFDEQFF
TRBJ2-5	TRBD2	-	TRBV19	TGTGCCAGTAGTATTGGGGTGGGCGGGGGATATACCCAAGAGACCCAGTACTTC	CASSIGVGGGYTQETQYF
TRBJ2-5	TRBD2	-	TRBV5-1	TGCGCCAGCAGCACGACTAGCGGGAGTGAGACCCAGTACTTC	CASSTTSGSETQYF
TRBJ1-2	TRBD1	-	TRBV7-9	TGTGCCAGCAGCTTTGGGACAGGGGGCTATGGCTACACCTTC	CASSFGTGGYGYTF
TRBJ1-2	TRBD1	-	TRBV27	TGTGCCAGCGCCCCCGGGACAGGTGTATTTCTGGTTAACTATGGCTACACCTTC	CASAPGTGVFLVNYGYTF
TRBJ2-7	-	-	TRBV7-2	TGTGCCAGCAGCCTCCTCGATCCCTACGAGCAGTACTTC	CASSLLDPYEQYF
TRBJ2-7	-	-	TRBV21-1	TGTGCCAGCAGCAAAGGGGATCGACAACACTCCTACGAGCAGTACTTC	CASSKGDRQHSYEQYF
TRBJ1-5	-	-	TRBV30	TGTGCCTGGTCGACAGGTAGCAATCAGCCCCAGCATTTT	CAWSTGSNQPQHF
TRBJ2-1	-	-	TRBV2	TGTGCCAGCGAAACCATACAGCGGCTCTCCTACAATGAGCAGTTCTTC	CASETIQRLSYNEQFF
TRBJ2-1	TRBD2	-	TRBV4-2	TGTGCCAGCAGCCAAGAAGCGGGGGGGCTTGAGCAGTTCTTC	CASSQEAGGLEQFF
TRBJ2-7	-	-	TRBV5-1	TGCGCCAGCAGCTTTCTCCCGGGTTCCTACGAGCAGTACTTC	CASSFLPGSYEQYF
TRBJ1-1	-	-	TRBV5-1	TGCGCCAGCAGCTTAAGTGCGGGGCAGGACACTGAAGCTTTCTTT	CASSLSAGQDTEAFF
TRBJ2-3	-	-	TRBV9	TGTGCCAGCAGCTCGATGGGGGGTGAGGCAGATACGCAGTATTTT	CASSSMGGEADTQYF
TRBJ2-1	-	few	TRBV7-9	TGTGCCAGCAGCTTACCCCGGGGTTCCAATGAGCAGTTCTTC	CASSLPRGSNEQFF
TRBJ2-7	TRBD2	few	TRBV10-1	TGCGCCAGCAGTGTTTCTAGCGGGAGTTACGAGCAGTACTTC	CASSVSSGSYEQYF
TRBJ2-1	-	once	TRBV1	TGCACCAGCAGCCAGGGACCCGGGACTACCTACAATGAGCAGTTCTTC	CTSSQGPGTTYNEQFF
TRBJ2-7	-	-	TRBV9	TGTGCCAGCAGCCCCCGAGTTAGGACGGGAGACTACGAGCAGTACTTC	CASSPRVRTGDYEQYF
TRBJ2-1	TRBD2	-	TRBV29-1	TGCAGCGTTGTAACTCAATTCGGGGGGAATGAGCAGTTCTTC	CSVVTQFGGNEQFF
TRBJ2-5	-	-	TRBV18	TGTGCCAGCTCACCACAGGGGCAAGAGACCCAGTACTTC	CASSPQGQETQYF
TRBJ2-7	-	-	TRBV6-1	TGTGCCAGCGGGGGCGCCTTCACCTACGAGCAGTACTTC	CASGGAFTYEQYF
TRBJ2-7	-	-	TRBV9	TGTGCCAGCAGCGTTTACTTTGGAAGCTCCTACGAGCAGTACTTC	CASSVYFGSSYEQYF
TRBJ2-7	TRBD1	-	TRBV6-5	TGTGCCAGCACCGGGACAGGGGGGAAGCAGTACTTC	CASTGTGGKQYF
TRBJ2-7	TRBD2	-	TRBV30	TGTGCCTTACACCCTAGCGGGAGTGAATACGAGCAGTACTTC	CALHPSGSEYEQYF
TRBJ2-1	-	-	TRBV7-8	TGTGCCAGCAGCCAAGCGACAGGTAACGCTGAGCAGTTCTTC	CASSQATGNAEQFF
TRBJ2-3	TRBD2	-	TRBV7-3	TGTGCCAGCAGCTTAAACCCCCCAGCTAGCGGGACAGATACGCAGTATTTT	CASSLNPPASGTDTQYF
TRBJ1-2	TRBD1	-	TRBV29-1	TGCAGCGTTGACGGGGGCCAGGGGGCGGGTGGCTACACCTTC	CSVDGGQGAGGYTF
TRBJ1-2	-	-	TRBV7-3	TGTGCCAGCAGCTTAACGACGGGGGTCGGCGGCTACACCTTC	CASSLTTGVGGYTF
TRBJ2-2	-	-	TRBV29-1	TGCAGCGCGCAGTGGGGCGAACCCGGGGAGCTGTTTTTT	CSAQWGEPGELFF
TRBJ2-5	-	few	TRBV7-7	TGTGCTAGCAGCGCCCAGTGGCAAGAGACCCAGTACTTC	CASSAQWQETQYF
TRBJ2-7	-	-	TRBV2	TGTGCCAGCAGTGAAAGTCACCTCCCCTACGAGCAGTACTTC	CASSESHLPYEQYF
TRBJ1-2	-	-	TRBV11-3	TGTGCCAGCAGCTCACGAGGGCCCGACTATGGCTACACCTTC	CASSSRGPDYGYTF
TRBJ1-5	-	-	TRBV30	TGTGCCTGGAGTTCAAACATCCAGCCCCAGCATTTT	CAWSSNIQPQHF
TRBJ2-3	TRBD1	-	TRBV6-1	TGTGCCAGCAGTGCCGGACAGGGGACAGATACGCAGTATTTT	CASSAGQGTDTQYF
TRBJ1-1	-	-	TRBV4-1	TGCGCCAGCAGCCAAGGACCCCCAGGGTCCGAAGCTTTCTTT	CASSQGPPGSEAFF
TRBJ2-5	-	-	TRBV12-2	TGTGCAAGTCGCTCCCGCCCCCAGTACTTC	CASRSRPQYF
TRBJ1-1	TRBD1	-	TRBV5-1	TGCGCCAGCAGCCCCGACAGGGGGCGGGTCACTGAAGCTTTCTTT	CASSPDRGRVTEAFF